One TCR beta chain is described in this entry. What it binds is not known. Profiling relied on immunoSEQ multiplex PCR, and the TCRdb table lists in-frame clones only, not all of them. The table shows 2,500,000 or so clones, with under 95% occurring only once. The length of the CDR3 is 14 residues. V lost 3 bases to trimming and J lost 6 bases; unmatched junction nucleotides: 5. Germline CDR1 is KGHSH and CDR2 is LQKENI. The source of the sample is a study of shared clonotypes between healthy human individuals. Overall study findings and caveats: Estimated clonotype richness was generally higher in naive than memory subsets. Non-shared clonotypes showed lower generation probabilities than clonotypes common to all four donors.

This sequence was found in a man aged 18 to 29 in good health. Some clones in this sample may be carry-over from other donors' samples. The rearrangement joins TRBV18 to TRBJ2-7; TRBD2 agrees at 10 bases. Sequencing used naive CD4+ T cells from PBMCs. Specified subset: CD45RA+ positively selected. CDR3 in amino acids: CASSPPGLAREQYF. In DNA form, the CDR3 reads TGTGCCAGCTCACCCCCGGGACTAGCGCGCGAGCAGTACTTC.